One sample yielded the 9 T cell receptor beta chains listed below, sequenced in a study of molecular identifiers for immune sequencing clone quantification. TCRdb ran MiXCR on the PCR reads and lists one entry per CDR3 protein. The repertoire holds around 320,000 distinct CDR3 sequences, 24% seen once, with about 0.7% in the top ten. The sequenced material came from naive CD8+ T cells from blood, with Jurkat cell RNA spiked in. Subset defined: FACS-sorted CD8+CD4-CCR7+CD45RA+ naive T cells. These receptors were obtained from a human donor in good health. Some libraries in this study had Jurkat cell RNA spiked in.

The table lists this clonotype with many counts. Since no conserved phenylalanine or tryptophan closes the CDR3, a read error is the likely cause. The DNA is omitted, as the CDR3 cannot be located on it reliably, and the CDR3 follows TCRdb's listing. The gene calls are TRBV29-1 and TRBJ2-1; the DNA was not compared with TRBD1, the D call given in the table. Germline values: CDR1 SQVTM, CDR2 ANQGSEA. Ends included, the CDR3 has 11 residues. The CDR3 spells CSVELDRGLKV.

There are many counts of this clonotype. This chain uses TRBV6-5 with TRBJ2-3, with unresolved D. This CDR3 is built from 16 residues. The germline V gene has CDR1 MNHEY and CDR2 SVGAGI. The V end was cut by 2 bases, the J end by 4 bases, with 16 bases between. CDR3 DNA: TGTGCCAGCAGTTACATGTCCCCTCGTGCTTCAGATACGCAGTATTTT. This gives the protein CASSYMSPRASDTQYF.

The chain has TRBV4-1 and TRBJ1-5; D uncertain. Per the germline V gene, CDR1 is MGHRA and CDR2 is YSYEKL. The CDR3 spans 16 residues. The V gene lost 0 bases and the J gene lost 2 bases, with 11 bases spanning the gap. The CDR3 DNA is TGCGCCAGCAGCCAAGAGTCCAGGTCTGGCAATCAGCCCCAGCATTTT. It encodes CASSQESRSGNQPQHF.

The chain employs TRBV28 and TRBJ2-5; tentatively, D is TRBD2 (6 bases). Deletions cut 3 bases from V and 2 bases from J, with 13 bases between. Germline V gives CDR1 MDHEN, CDR2 SYDVKM. The CDR3 consists of 15 residues. CDR3 protein: CASSFPGEGQETQYF. The CDR3 region has the DNA TGTGCCAGCAGTTTCCCGGGAGAAGGACAAGAGACCCAGTACTTC.

The V call is TRBV7-9, the J call TRBJ2-2; possible D gene TRBD2, 5 bases. V was shortened by 11 bases and J by 1 base, with 20 bases between the two germline ends. The CDR3 extends over 16 amino acids. Germline loops: CDR1 SEHNR, CDR2 FQNEAQ (reference sequence). Here the CDR3 DNA reads TGTGCCGGCACCCCCCGGACTGCCAGGAACACCGGGGAGCTGTTTTTT. Protein: CAGTPRTARNTGELFF.

This clonotype appeared many times. The J gene is TRBJ2-2, the V gene TRBV5-6, with 8 bases aligning to TRBD2. Looked up from germline, CDR1 is SGHDT and CDR2 is YYEEEE. With V trimmed by 4 bases and J by 1 base, 9 bases remained unmatched. This CDR3 contains 17 residues. The CDR3 nucleotides read TGTGCCAGCAGCAATCCCCTAGCGGGCAAGAACACCGGGGAGCTGTTTTTT. The encoded protein is CASSNPLAGKNTGELFF.

This clonotype was seen many times. The chain couples TRBV4-3 to TRBJ2-7, with D tentatively TRBD1 (5 bases). With 0 bases removed from V and 2 bases from J, the gap between germline ends came to 8 bases. Germline CDR1 LGHNA, CDR2 YSLEER. The length of the CDR3 is 14 residues. The CDR3 loop reads CASSQDVGAYEQYF. The CDR3 DNA sequence: TGCGCCAGCAGCCAAGATGTAGGGGCCTACGAGCAGTACTTC.

The chain has TRBV6-5 and TRBJ2-3, with D perhaps being TRBD1 or TRBD2 (6 bases each). The germline V gene encodes CDR1 MNHEY and CDR2 SVGAGI. Trimming took 6 bases from V and 4 from J, leaving 20 bases between them. This CDR3 has 16 amino acids. The CDR3 sequence is CASRVDWGAPPDTQYF. In DNA form, the CDR3 reads TGTGCCAGCAGAGTTGACTGGGGGGCCCCCCCAGATACGCAGTATTTT.

In its sample, this clonotype was seen many times. The chain combines TRBV14 with TRBJ2-7; 7 bases line up with TRBD2. Germline V gives CDR1 SGHDN, CDR2 FVKESK. The CDR3 consists of 14 residues. V shed 2 bases, J shed 3 bases, and the junction held 4 bases outside the gene matches. CDR3: CASSQIGGSYEQYF. The CDR3 nucleotides are TGTGCCAGCAGCCAAATCGGGGGGAGCTACGAGCAGTACTTC.